This T cell receptor (beta chain) was found in a study of human T cells and chemical hapten exposure. Overall study context: For sensitization, 2% DPC was applied to an approximately 2 cm by approximately 2 cm patch of upper inner arm skin.

In this sample, this clonotype turned up many times. Its antigen is as yet unknown. Time point of the sample: pre-sensitization, week 0. This sample's treatment: therapeutic diphenylcyclopropenone sensitization with weekly scalp DPC. Unfractionated whole blood served as the source for total RNA extraction. TCRdb analysed the RACE reads with MiXCR anew, one entry per CDR3 protein. The sample shows over 300,000 distinct CDR3 sequences, 5% to 6.5% of them seen only once. The CDR3 contains 15 residues. Germline lookup yields CDR1 MGHRA and CDR2 YSYEKL. V trimming: 0 bases; J trimming: 9 bases; junction bases outside the gene matches: 10. General study results and limits: Sensitizing with DPC caused no change in TCRs above 1 in 1000 frequency.

This sequence joins TRBV4-1 and TRBJ2-7, with 8 bases fitting TRBD1. Sequencing was performed on whole blood, taken in connection with sensitization to the hapten diphenylcyclopropenone (DPC). This clonotype was obtained from a woman between 45 and 60 years old with alopecia areata. Some clones in this sample may be carry-over from other donors' samples. The CDR3 DNA follows: TGCGCCAGCAGCCAAGATTGGGGCAGGGGGCGGAGGCAGTACTTC. Protein: CASSQDWGRGRRQYF.